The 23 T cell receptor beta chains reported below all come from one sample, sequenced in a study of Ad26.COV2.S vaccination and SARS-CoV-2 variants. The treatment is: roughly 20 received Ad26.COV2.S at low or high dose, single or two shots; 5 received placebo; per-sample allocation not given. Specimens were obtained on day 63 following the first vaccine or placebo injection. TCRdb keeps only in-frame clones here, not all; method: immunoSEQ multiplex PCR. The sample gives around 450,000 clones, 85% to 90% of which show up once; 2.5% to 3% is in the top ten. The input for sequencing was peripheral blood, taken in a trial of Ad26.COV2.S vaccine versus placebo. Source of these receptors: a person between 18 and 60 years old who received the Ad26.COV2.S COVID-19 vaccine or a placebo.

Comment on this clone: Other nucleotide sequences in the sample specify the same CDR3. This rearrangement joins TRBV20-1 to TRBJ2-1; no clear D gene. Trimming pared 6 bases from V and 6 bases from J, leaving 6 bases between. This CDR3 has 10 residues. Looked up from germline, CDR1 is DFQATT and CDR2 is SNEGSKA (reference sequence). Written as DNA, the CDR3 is TGCAGTGCGCTGGGCAATGAGCAGTTCTTC. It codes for CSALGNEQFF.

CDR3 in DNA: TGTGCCAGCAGTTTAACAGGGGGGATTTCACCCCTCCACTTT. It codes for CASSLTGGISPLHF. The chain carries TRBV27 and TRBJ1-6, with TRBD1 identical over 8 bases. Trimming cost V 2 bases and J 9 bases; bases outside gene matches: 3. The length of the CDR3 is 14 residues. Germline V gene data show CDR1 as MNHEY and CDR2 as SMNVEV (reference sequence).

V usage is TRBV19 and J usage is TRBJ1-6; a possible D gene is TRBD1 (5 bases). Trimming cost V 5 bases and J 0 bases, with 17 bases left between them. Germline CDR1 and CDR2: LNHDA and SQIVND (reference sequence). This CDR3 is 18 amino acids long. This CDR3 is CASSHPRQGSSYNSPLHF. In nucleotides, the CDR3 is TGTGCCAGTAGTCACCCCCGGCAGGGAAGCTCCTATAATTCACCCCTCCACTTT.

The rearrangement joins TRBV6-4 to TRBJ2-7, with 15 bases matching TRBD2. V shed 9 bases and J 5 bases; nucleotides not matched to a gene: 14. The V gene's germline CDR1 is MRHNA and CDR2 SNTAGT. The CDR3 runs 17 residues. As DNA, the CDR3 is TGTGCCAGTAGAGTCAAGGGACTAGCGGGAGGTGGGGACGAGCAGTACGTC. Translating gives CASRVKGLAGGGDEQYV.

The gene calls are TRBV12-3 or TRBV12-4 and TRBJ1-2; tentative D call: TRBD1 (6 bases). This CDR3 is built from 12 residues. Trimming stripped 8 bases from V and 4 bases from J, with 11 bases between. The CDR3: CASCSQGYGYTF. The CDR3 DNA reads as TGTGCCAGCTGTTCACAGGGCTATGGCTACACCTTC.

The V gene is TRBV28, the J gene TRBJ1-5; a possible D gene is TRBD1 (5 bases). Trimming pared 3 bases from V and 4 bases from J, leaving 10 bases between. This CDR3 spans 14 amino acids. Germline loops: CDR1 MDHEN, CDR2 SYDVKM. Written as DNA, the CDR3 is TGTGCCAGCAGTTTGGAAGGGGCTAATCAGCCCCAGCATTTT. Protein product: CASSLEGANQPQHF.

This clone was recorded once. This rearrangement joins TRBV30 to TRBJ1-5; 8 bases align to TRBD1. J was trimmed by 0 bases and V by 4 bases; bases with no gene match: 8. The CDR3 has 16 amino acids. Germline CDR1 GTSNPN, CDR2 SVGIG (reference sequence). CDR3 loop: CAWKPGQVYSNQPQHF. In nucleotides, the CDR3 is TGTGCCTGGAAGCCGGGACAGGTCTATAGCAATCAGCCCCAGCATTTT.

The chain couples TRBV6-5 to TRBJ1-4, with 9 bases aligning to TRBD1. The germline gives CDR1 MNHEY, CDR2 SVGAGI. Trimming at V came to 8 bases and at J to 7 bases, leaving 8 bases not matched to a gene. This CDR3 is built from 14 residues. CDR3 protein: CASSPWTGVEKLFF. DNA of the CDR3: TGTGCCAGCTCCCCCTGGACAGGGGTTGAAAAACTGTTTTTT.

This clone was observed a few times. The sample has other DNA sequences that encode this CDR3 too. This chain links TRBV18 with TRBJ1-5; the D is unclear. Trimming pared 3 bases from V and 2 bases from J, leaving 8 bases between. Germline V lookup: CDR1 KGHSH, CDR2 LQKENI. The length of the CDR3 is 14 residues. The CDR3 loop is CASSPTDGNQPQHF. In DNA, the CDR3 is TGTGCCAGCTCACCTACCGACGGCAATCAGCCCCAGCATTTT. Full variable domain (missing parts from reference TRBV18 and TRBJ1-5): NAGVMQNPRHLVRRRGQEARLRCSPMKGHSHVYWYRQLPEEGLKFMVYLQKENIIDESGMPKERFSAEFPKEGPSILRIQQVVRGDSAAYFCASSPTDGNQPQHFGDGTRLSIL.

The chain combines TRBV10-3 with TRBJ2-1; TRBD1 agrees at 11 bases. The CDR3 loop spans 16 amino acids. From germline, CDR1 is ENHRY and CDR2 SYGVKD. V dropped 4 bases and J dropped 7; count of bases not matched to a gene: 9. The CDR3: CAISAQDRGRANEQFF. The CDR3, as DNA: TGTGCCATCAGTGCCCAGGACAGGGGGCGAGCTAATGAGCAGTTCTTC.

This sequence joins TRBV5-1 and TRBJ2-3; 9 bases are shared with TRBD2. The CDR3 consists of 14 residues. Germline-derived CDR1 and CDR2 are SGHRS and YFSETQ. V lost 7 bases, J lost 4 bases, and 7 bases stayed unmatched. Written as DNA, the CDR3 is TGCGCCAGCGCCCTCGGACTAGCGTCAGATACGCAGTATTTT. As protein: CASALGLASDTQYF.

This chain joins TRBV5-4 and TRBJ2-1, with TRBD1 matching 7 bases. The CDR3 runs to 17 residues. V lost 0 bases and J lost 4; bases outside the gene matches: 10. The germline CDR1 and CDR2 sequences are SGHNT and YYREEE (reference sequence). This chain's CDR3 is CASSLGGGQGSYNEQFF. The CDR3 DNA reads TGTGCCAGCAGCTTGGGAGGGGGCCAGGGCTCTTACAATGAGCAGTTCTTC.

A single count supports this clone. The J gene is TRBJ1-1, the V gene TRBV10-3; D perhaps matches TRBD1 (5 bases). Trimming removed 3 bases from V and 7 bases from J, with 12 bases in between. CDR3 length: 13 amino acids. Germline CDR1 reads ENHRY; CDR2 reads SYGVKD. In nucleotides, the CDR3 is TGTGCCATCAGTGACGGGGGTTTGGATGAAGCTTTCTTT. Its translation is CAISDGGLDEAFF.

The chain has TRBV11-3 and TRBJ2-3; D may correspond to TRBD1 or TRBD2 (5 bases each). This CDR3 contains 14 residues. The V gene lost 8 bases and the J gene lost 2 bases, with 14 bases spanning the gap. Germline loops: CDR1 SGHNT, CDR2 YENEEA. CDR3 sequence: CASCPGRATDTQYF. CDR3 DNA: TGTGCCAGCTGCCCGGGACGAGCCACAGATACGCAGTATTTT. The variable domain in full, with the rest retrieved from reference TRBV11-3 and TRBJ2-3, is EAGVVQSPRYKIIEKKQPVAFWCNPISGHNTLYWYLQNLGQGPELLIRYENEEAVDDSQLPKDRFSAERLKGVDSTLKIQPAELGDSAVYLCASCPGRATDTQYFGPGTRLTVL.

The CDR3 nucleotides are TGTGCCAGCACCTACGGGACTCACGAAGAGACCCAGTACTTC. Translating gives CASTYGTHEETQYF. This rearrangement joins TRBV7-2 to TRBJ2-5, with D perhaps matching TRBD2 (6 bases). V was pared by 7 bases and J by 3 bases, with 15 bases between. CDR1 and CDR2 from the germline V gene are SGHTA and FQGNSA. This CDR3 has 14 amino acids.

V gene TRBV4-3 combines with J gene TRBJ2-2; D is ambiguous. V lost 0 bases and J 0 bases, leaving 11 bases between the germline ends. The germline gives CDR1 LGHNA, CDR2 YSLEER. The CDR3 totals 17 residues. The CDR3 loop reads CASSQESRPSNTGELFF. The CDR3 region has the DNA TGCGCCAGCAGCCAAGAAAGCAGACCCTCGAACACCGGGGAGCTGTTTTTT.

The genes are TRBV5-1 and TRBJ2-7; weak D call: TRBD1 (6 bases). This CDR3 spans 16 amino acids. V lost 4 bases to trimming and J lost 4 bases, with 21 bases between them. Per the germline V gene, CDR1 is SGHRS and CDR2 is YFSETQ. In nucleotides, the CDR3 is TGCGCCAGCAGCGCCACGACAGGCGGCATTCTGTACGAGCAGTACTTC. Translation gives CASSATTGGILYEQYF.

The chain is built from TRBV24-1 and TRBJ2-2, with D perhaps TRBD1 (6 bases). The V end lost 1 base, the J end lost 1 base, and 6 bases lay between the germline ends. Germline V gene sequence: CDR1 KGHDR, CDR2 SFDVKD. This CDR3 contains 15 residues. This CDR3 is CATSDLQGNTGELFF. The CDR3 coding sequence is TGTGCCACCAGTGATTTACAGGGGAACACCGGGGAGCTGTTTTTT.

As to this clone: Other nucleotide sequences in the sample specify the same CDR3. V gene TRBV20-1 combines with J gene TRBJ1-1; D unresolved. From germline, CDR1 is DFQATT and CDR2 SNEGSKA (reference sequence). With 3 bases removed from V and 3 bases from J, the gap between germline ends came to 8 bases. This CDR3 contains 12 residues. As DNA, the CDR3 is TGCAGTGCTAGTCGCGGAGACACTGAAGCTTTCTTT. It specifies CSASRGDTEAFF.

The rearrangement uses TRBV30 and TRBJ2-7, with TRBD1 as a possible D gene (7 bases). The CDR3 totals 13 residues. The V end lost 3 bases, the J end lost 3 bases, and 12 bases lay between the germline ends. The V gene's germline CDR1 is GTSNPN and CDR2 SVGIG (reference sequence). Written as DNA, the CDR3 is TGTGCCTGGAGCCGCGGGACAGTCTACGAGCAGTACTTC. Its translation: CAWSRGTVYEQYF. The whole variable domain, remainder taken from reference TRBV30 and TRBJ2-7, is SQTIHQWPATLVQPVGSPLSLECTVEGTSNPNLYWYRQAAGRGLQLLFYSVGIGQISSEVPQNLSASRPQDRQFILSSKKLLLSDSGFYLCAWSRGTVYEQYFGPGTRLTVT.

The CDR3 nucleotides are TGTGCCAGCAGCGTAGGGCGGCTTCAAGAGACCCAGTACTTC. Translation: CASSVGRLQETQYF. The chain has TRBV9 and TRBJ2-5; D not certain. The length of the CDR3 is 14 residues. The germline V gene encodes CDR1 SGDLS and CDR2 YYNGEE. V gave up 0 bases and J gave up 2 bases, with 8 bases separating them.

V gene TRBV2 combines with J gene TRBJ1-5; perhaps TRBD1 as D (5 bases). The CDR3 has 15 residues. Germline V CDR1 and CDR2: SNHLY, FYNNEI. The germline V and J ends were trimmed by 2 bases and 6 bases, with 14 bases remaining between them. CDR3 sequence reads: CASSELIGAGQPQHF. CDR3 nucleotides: TGTGCCAGCAGTGAATTAATAGGGGCGGGTCAGCCCCAGCATTTT.

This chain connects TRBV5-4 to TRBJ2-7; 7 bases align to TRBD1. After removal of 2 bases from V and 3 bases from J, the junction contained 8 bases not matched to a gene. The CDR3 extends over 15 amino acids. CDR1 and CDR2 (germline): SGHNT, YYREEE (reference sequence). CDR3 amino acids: CASSFDSQGNYEQYF. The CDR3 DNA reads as TGTGCCAGCAGCTTTGATTCACAGGGGAACTACGAGCAGTACTTC.